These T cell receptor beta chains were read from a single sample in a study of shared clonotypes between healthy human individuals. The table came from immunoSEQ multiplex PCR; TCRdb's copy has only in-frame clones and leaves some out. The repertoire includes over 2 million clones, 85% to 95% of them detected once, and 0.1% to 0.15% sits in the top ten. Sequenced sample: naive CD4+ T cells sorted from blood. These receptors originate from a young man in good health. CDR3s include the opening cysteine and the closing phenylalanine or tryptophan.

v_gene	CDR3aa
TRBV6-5	CASSRGSGNTIYF
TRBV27	CANDLEEVQMNTEAFF
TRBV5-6	CASSPRGNYGYTF
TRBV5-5	CASSPRSTGGLRPYEQYF
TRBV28	CASSLVPGNSNQPQHF
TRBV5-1	CASSLAPGLEWGNPYEQYF
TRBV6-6	CASSSVPVSGSPLHF
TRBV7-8	CASSYSNRVAGTGELFF
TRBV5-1	CASSLAADSLYEQYF
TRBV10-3	CATTGRTNRIGYEQYF
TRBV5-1	CASSRTGPYNEQFF
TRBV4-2	CASSTSSGGRTDTQYF
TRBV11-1	CASSSGTGNYEQYF
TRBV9	CASSADLATSSYEQYF
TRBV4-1	CASSRDSNQPQHF
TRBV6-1	CASSEFWDRDMNTEAFF
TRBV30	CAWNAGGYNEQFF
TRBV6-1	CASSEPVASSYNSPLHF
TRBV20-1	CLLQSGSGYTF
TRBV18	CASSPAKGYEQYF
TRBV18	CASSSNYGPAFF
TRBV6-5	CASSLVGGIGYTF
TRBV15	CATSRDRGARGYTF
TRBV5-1	CASSLNGVSETQYF
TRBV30	CAWSAGSAGGQETQYF
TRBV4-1	CASSQSSSSGANVLTF
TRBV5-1	CASSLSQGAGELFF
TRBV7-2	CASSLRGGTASYEQYF
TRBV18	CASSPLGTEAFF
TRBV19	CASSWDRSYTEAFF
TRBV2	CASTSTDTQYF
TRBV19	CASRSSGSYGYTF
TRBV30	CAWVGGGYGYTF
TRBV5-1	CASSLGLAAMDEQFF